Following are 25 T cell receptor beta chains from one sample sequenced in a study of cytomegalovirus exposure and HLA in healthy donors. Primers included in the PCR were 60 Vbeta and 13 Jbeta primers. TCRdb's table, derived via immunoSEQ multiplex PCR, lists solely in-frame clones and lacks some. Among around 140,000 clones listed, approximately 85% were seen once. Source material: PBMCs. These receptors all come from a woman in her thirties or forties in good health and CMV-seronegative.

The sample holds one count of this clone. The gene calls are TRBV6-1 and TRBJ1-1; TRBD1 matches 8 bases. The CDR3 extends over 15 amino acids. V lost 5 bases, J lost 0 bases, and 5 bases stayed unmatched. Germline-derived CDR1 and CDR2 are MNHNS and SASEGT. The CDR3 DNA reads TGTGCCAGCAGTTCGACAGGGGTAATGAACACTGAAGCTTTCTTT. Its translation: CASSSTGVMNTEAFF.

The gene calls are TRBV7-9 and TRBJ2-7; 11 bases fit TRBD2. Germline loops: CDR1 SEHNR, CDR2 FQNEAQ (reference sequence). CDR3 length equals 16 residues. Unmatched junction bases numbered 5, after V lost 1 base and J lost 3 bases. The DNA for the CDR3 is TGTGCCAGCAGCTTAGAGGCTAGCGGGAGGATCTACGAGCAGTACTTC. It is translated as CASSLEASGRIYEQYF.

This clone was picked up one time. The rearrangement uses TRBV7-9 and TRBJ1-5, with D possibly being TRBD1 (5 bases). Germline assignment: CDR1 SEHNR and CDR2 FQNEAQ (reference sequence). The CDR3 totals 14 residues. The germline V and J ends were trimmed by 5 bases and 9 bases, with 17 bases remaining between them. The CDR3 spells CASSPGTGDPPQHF. CDR3 nucleotides: TGTGCCAGCAGCCCTGGGACGGGGGATCCGCCCCAGCATTTT.

The V gene is TRBV10-3, the J gene TRBJ2-5, with 10 bases aligning to TRBD2. Germline V CDR1 and CDR2: ENHRY, SYGVKD. CDR3 size: 17 residues. V trimming: 3 bases; J trimming: 5 bases; junction bases outside the gene matches: 12. The CDR3 DNA follows: TGTGCCATCAGTGATTTTATCAGCGGGAGGGCCGGTGAGACCCAGTACTTC. It specifies CAISDFISGRAGETQYF.

The rearrangement uses TRBV5-1 and TRBJ1-1; TRBD1 matches at 8 bases. From germline, CDR1 is SGHRS and CDR2 YFSETQ. The CDR3 runs 13 residues. J was trimmed by 8 bases and V by 0 bases; bases with no gene match: 3. CDR3 protein: CASSLDGTGEAFF. As DNA, the CDR3 is TGCGCCAGCAGCTTGGACGGGACAGGAGAAGCTTTCTTT.

The chain couples TRBV7-9 to TRBJ2-5; 7 bases agree with TRBD1. Germline V CDR1 and CDR2: SEHNR, FQNEAQ (reference sequence). The trim removed 5 bases at V and 4 bases at J, leaving 7 bases unmatched. The CDR3 extends over 14 amino acids. This CDR3 reads CASSQGTARETQYF. DNA for the CDR3: TGTGCCAGCAGCCAAGGGACAGCCAGAGAGACCCAGTACTTC.

This clone was counted once. The chain employs TRBV10-2 and TRBJ2-3; TRBD2 matches 11 bases. Germline CDR1 and CDR2: WSHSY and SAAADI. This CDR3 comprises 15 residues. With 5 bases clipped from V and 2 bases from J, the junction kept 3 bases outside the gene matches. CDR3 nucleotides: TGCGCCAGCAGTCTACTAGCGGGGGTCACAGATACGCAGTATTTT. Amino acids: CASSLLAGVTDTQYF.

This clone is a singleton in its sample. The rearrangement joins TRBV5-4 to TRBJ1-2; 8 nucleotides line up with TRBD1. The CDR3 is 14 residues long. The ends lost 4 bases at V and 4 bases at J; junction bases unmatched: 6. Germline V gene lookup returns CDR1 SGHNT and CDR2 YYREEE (reference sequence). CDR3 nucleotides: TGTGCCAGCAGCATACCGGGACAGGCCTATGGCTACACCTTC. Encoded protein: CASSIPGQAYGYTF.

This rearrangement joins TRBV14 to TRBJ1-1; 8 nucleotides match TRBD1. Germline V gene data show CDR1 as SGHDN and CDR2 as FVKESK. The V segment lost 5 bases and the J segment 3 bases; nucleotides outside the gene matches: 2. The CDR3 consists of 13 residues. CDR3 nucleotides: TGTGCCAGCAGCAAGGACAGGGACACTGAAGCTTTCTTT. This gives the protein CASSKDRDTEAFF.

As for this clone: Germline and junction disagree at one end, which may indicate a read error. The chain has TRBV7-7 and TRBJ2-1, with D perhaps matching TRBD2 (5 bases). CDR1 is SSHAT and CDR2 is FNYEAQ in the germline V gene (reference sequence). The CDR3 spans 14 residues. CDR3 nucleotides: TGTGCTAGCAGCTTATCGGCGGGCAGCAATGAGCAGTTCTTC. Protein: CASSLSAGSNEQFF. The variable domain in full, with the rest retrieved from reference TRBV7-7 and TRBJ2-1, is GAGVSQSPRYKVTKRGQDVTLRCDPISSHATLYWYQQALGQGPEFLTYFNYEAQPDKSGLPSDRFSAERPEGSISTLTIQRTEQRDSAMYRCASSLSAGSNEQFFGPGTRLTVL.

The V call is TRBV6-1, the J call TRBJ1-1; no clear D gene. The CDR3 has 13 amino acids. Germline CDR1 and CDR2: MNHNS and SASEGT. With 6 bases removed from V and 3 bases from J, the gap between germline ends came to 11 bases. CDR3 nucleotide sequence: TGTGCCAGCAGGACTTTCTGGGACACTGAAGCTTTCTTT. Its translation is CASRTFWDTEAFF.

This clone came up once. One junction end does not reproduce the germline sequence, and a read error may be involved. The J gene is TRBJ2-7, the V gene TRBV6-5; 7 bases align to TRBD2. Germline V gives CDR1 MNHEY, CDR2 SVGAGI. The CDR3 is 14 residues long. This CDR3 is CASSLGLSFRALSF. The CDR3 coding sequence is TGTGCCAGCAGCCTGGGACTATCTTTTCGAGCATTGAGCTTC.

The chain joins TRBV28 to TRBJ2-3; 7 nucleotides agree with TRBD2. This CDR3 region has 16 residues. CDR1 is MDHEN, CDR2 SYDVKM, per germline. Unmatched junction bases numbered 9, after V lost 2 bases and J lost 4 bases. CDR3 loop: CASSLSGLADADTQYF. CDR3 DNA sequence: TGTGCCAGCAGTTTAAGCGGCCTAGCGGATGCAGATACGCAGTATTTT.

CDR3 in DNA: TGTGCCAGCATGTTCGGGACAGGGATAAATGAGCAGTTCTTC. Its translation: CASMFGTGINEQFF. The chain employs TRBV5-6 and TRBJ2-1, with 9 bases lining up with TRBD1. Germline assignment: CDR1 SGHDT and CDR2 YYEEEE. V was pared by 6 bases and J by 7 bases, with 8 bases of the junction left unmatched. The CDR3 sequence is 14 residues long.

This chain joins TRBV7-2 and TRBJ2-5; D may be TRBD2 (5 bases). In germline, CDR1 is SGHTA, CDR2 FQGNSA. The CDR3 loop spans 13 amino acids. V shed 3 bases and J shed 11 bases, with 16 bases lying between them. CDR3 sequence: CASSLRPPREQYF. DNA for the CDR3: TGTGCCAGCAGCTTGCGGCCTCCTAGGGAGCAGTACTTC.

The chain links TRBV10-3 to TRBJ2-2; 10 bases align to TRBD2. J was trimmed by 5 bases and V by 3 bases; bases with no gene match: 6. The CDR3 runs 16 residues. Germline CDR1 reads ENHRY; CDR2 reads SYGVKD. In DNA form, the CDR3 reads TGTGCCATCAGTGACGGCCCAGCGGGAGGGACCGGGGAGCTGTTTTTT. Encoded protein: CAISDGPAGGTGELFF.

V and J are TRBV7-2 and TRBJ2-5; maybe TRBD2 (6 bases). The V end lost 2 bases, the J end lost 5 bases, and 9 bases lay between the germline ends. Germline loops: CDR1 SGHTA, CDR2 FQGNSA. CDR3 length: 13 amino acids. The CDR3 spells CASSLSGRETQYF. The CDR3 DNA sequence: TGTGCCAGCAGCTTATCAGGGAGGGAGACCCAGTACTTC.

The gene calls are TRBV9 and TRBJ2-7, with 8 nucleotides matching TRBD1. Germline V gene sequence: CDR1 SGDLS, CDR2 YYNGEE. The CDR3 sequence is 15 residues long. J lost 2 bases, V lost 3 bases, and 7 bases had no gene match. CDR3 DNA sequence: TGTGCCAGCAGCGCCGGACAGGGCCGAGCCTACGAGCAGTACTTC. This encodes CASSAGQGRAYEQYF.

This sequence joins TRBV28 and TRBJ2-3; no clear D gene. Looked up from germline, CDR1 is MDHEN and CDR2 is SYDVKM. V was cut by 6 bases and J by 1 base, with 11 bases left in between. This CDR3 contains 14 residues. The CDR3 DNA reads TGTGCCAGCAGACTGAGGTGGGGCACAGATACGCAGTATTTT. This sequence encodes CASRLRWGTDTQYF. Full variable domain (outside the CDR3, taken from reference TRBV28 and TRBJ2-3): DVKVTQSSRYLVKRTGEKVFLECVQDMDHENMFWYRQDPGLGLRLIYFSYDVKMKEKGDIPEGYSVSREKKERFSLILESASTNQTSMYLCASRLRWGTDTQYFGPGTRLTVL.

The chain recombines TRBV5-6 with TRBJ2-1, with 10 bases fitting TRBD2. The CDR3 runs 16 residues. The V gene's germline CDR1 is SGHDT and CDR2 YYEEEE. V lost 3 bases and J lost 10; bases outside the gene matches: 13. CDR3 nucleotide sequence: TGTGCCAGCAGCTCTGAAGCGGGAGGGCCGTTTGGGGAGCAGTTCTTC. This gives the protein CASSSEAGGPFGEQFF.

The J gene is TRBJ2-2, the V gene TRBV19; D is uncertain. Germline values: CDR1 LNHDA, CDR2 SQIVND (reference sequence). The CDR3 extends over 11 amino acids. V dropped 2 bases and J dropped 7 bases, with 2 bases sitting between them. CDR3 sequence (DNA): TGTGCCAGTAGTATACACGGGGAGCTGTTTTTT. This translates into CASSIHGELFF.

The chain carries TRBV11-2 and TRBJ2-1; tentatively, D is TRBD2 (6 bases). The CDR3 runs to 14 residues. Trimming cost V 5 bases and J 6 bases, with 14 bases left between them. Germline assignment: CDR1 SGHAT and CDR2 FQNNGV. The DNA for the CDR3 is TGTGCCAGCAGCCTCCGACTAGAGGGCAATGAGCAGTTCTTC. Protein: CASSLRLEGNEQFF.

The chain has TRBV5-1 and TRBJ2-3, with D perhaps TRBD1 (5 bases). V lost 6 bases to trimming and J lost 4 bases, with 15 bases between them. Germline loops: CDR1 SGHRS, CDR2 YFSETQ. The CDR3 is 14 residues long. CDR3 amino acids: CASTRRQSADTQYF. The CDR3 nucleotides read TGCGCCAGCACGAGGAGACAGTCGGCAGATACGCAGTATTTT.

The chain joins TRBV11-2 to TRBJ2-2, with D perhaps matching TRBD2 (7 bases). CDR3 length: 17 amino acids. V lost 3 bases to trimming and J lost 2 bases, with 16 bases between them. CDR1 SGHAT and CDR2 FQNNGV come from the germline V gene. The CDR3 region is CASSFPTGGLNTGELFF. CDR3 DNA sequence: TGTGCCAGCAGCTTTCCCACGGGGGGCCTTAACACCGGGGAGCTGTTTTTT.

The gene calls are TRBV11-2 and TRBJ2-5; 8 bases match TRBD2. V lost 5 bases and J lost 3; bases outside the gene matches: 14. The CDR3 has 17 residues. Germline V lookup: CDR1 SGHAT, CDR2 FQNNGV. CDR3 in amino acids: CASSPGLTSGGEETQYF. CDR3 coding DNA: TGTGCCAGCAGCCCAGGCCTTACTAGCGGAGGGGAAGAGACCCAGTACTTC.